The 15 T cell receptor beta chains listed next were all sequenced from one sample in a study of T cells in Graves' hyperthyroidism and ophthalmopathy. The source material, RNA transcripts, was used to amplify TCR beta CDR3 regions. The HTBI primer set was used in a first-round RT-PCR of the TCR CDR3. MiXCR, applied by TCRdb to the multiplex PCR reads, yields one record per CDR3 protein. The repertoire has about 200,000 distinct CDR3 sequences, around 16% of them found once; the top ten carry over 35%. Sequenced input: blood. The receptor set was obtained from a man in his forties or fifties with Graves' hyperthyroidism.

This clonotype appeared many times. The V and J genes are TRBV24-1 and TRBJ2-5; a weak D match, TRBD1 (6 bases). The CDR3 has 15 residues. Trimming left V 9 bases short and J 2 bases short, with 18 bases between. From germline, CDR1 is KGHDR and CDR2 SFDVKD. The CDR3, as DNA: TGTGCCACCTCCCTACCGGGACACCTACAAGAGACCCAGTACTTC. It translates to CATSLPGHLQETQYF.

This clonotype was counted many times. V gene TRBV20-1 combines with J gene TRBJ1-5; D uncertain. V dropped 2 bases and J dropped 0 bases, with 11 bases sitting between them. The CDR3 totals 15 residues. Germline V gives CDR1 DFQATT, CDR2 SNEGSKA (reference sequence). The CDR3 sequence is CSARRGPDSNQPQHF. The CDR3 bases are TGCAGTGCTAGACGTGGGCCAGATAGCAATCAGCCCCAGCATTTT.

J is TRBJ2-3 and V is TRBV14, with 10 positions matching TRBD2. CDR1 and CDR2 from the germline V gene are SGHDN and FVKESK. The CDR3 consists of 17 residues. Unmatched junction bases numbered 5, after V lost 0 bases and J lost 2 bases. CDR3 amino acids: CASSQDGLAGATDTQYF. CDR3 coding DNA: TGTGCCAGCAGCCAAGATGGCCTAGCGGGGGCCACAGATACGCAGTATTTT.

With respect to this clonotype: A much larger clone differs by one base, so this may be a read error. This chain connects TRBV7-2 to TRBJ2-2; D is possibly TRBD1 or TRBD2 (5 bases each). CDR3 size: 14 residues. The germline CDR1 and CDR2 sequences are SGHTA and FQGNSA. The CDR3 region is CANSPGPDTGELFF. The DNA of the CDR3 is TGTGCCAACAGCCCGGGACCAGACACCGGGGAGCTGTTTTTT.

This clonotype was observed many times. CDR3 sequence (DNA): TGTGCCAGCACCGAAGACGGAAATGAAAAACTGTTTTTT. Protein sequence: CASTEDGNEKLFF. The chain couples TRBV3-1 to TRBJ1-4, with D uncertain. V was trimmed by 7 bases and J by 5 bases, leaving 11 bases between them. Germline CDR1 reads LGHDT; CDR2 reads YNNKEL (reference sequence). The CDR3 extends over 13 amino acids. Combining the CDR3 with reference TRBV3-1 and TRBJ1-4 gives the whole variable domain DTAVSQTPKYLVTQMGNDKSIKCEQNLGHDTMYWYKQDSKKFLKIMFSYNNKELIINETVPNRFSPKSPDKAHLNLHINSLELGDSAVYFCASTEDGNEKLFFGSGTQLSVL.

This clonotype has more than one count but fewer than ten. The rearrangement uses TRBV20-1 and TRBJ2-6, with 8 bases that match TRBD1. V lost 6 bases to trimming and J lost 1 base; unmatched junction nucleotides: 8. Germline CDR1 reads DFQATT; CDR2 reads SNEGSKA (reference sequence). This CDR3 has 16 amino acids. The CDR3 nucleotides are TGCAGTGCCGATGACAGGGGATTGTCTGGGGCCAACGTCCTGACTTTC. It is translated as CSADDRGLSGANVLTF.

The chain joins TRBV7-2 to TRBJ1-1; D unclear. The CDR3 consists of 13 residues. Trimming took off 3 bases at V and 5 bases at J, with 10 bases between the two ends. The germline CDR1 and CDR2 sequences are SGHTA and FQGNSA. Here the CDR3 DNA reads TGTGCCAGCAGCTTTACGCTGGGTACTGAAGCTTTCTTT. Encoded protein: CASSFTLGTEAFF.

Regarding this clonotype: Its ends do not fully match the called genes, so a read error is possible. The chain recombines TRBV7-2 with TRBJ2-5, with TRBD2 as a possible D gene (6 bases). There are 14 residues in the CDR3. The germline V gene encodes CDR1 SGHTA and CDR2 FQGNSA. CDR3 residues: CASSSRTARETQHF. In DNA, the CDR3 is TGTGCCAGCAGCTCTCGGACTGCTCGGGAGACCCAGCACTTC.

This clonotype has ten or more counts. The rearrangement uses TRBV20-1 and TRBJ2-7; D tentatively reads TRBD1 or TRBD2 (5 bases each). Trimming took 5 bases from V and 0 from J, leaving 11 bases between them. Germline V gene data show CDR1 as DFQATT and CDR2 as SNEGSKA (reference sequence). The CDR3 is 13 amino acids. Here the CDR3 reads CSAVGPRSYEQYF. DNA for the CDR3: TGCAGTGCTGTGGGACCGCGCTCCTACGAGCAGTACTTC.

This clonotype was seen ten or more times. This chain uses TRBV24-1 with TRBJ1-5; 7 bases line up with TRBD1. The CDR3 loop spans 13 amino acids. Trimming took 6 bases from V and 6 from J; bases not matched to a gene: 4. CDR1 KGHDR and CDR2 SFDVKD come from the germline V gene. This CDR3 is CATSRQGAQPQHF. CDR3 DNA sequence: TGTGCCACCAGTAGACAGGGCGCTCAGCCCCAGCATTTT.

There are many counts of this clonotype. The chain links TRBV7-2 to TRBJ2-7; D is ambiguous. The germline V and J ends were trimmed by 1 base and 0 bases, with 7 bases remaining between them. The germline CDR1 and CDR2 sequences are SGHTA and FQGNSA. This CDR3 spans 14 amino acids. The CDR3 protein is CASSLEQNSYEQYF. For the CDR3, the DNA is TGTGCCAGCAGCTTAGAACAGAACTCCTACGAGCAGTACTTC.

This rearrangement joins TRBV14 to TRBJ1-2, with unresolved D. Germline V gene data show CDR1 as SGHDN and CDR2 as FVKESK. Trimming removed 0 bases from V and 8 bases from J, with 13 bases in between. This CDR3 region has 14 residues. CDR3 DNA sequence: TGTGCCAGCAGCCAAGACTTATTTGGTCGGGGCTACACCTTC. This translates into CASSQDLFGRGYTF.

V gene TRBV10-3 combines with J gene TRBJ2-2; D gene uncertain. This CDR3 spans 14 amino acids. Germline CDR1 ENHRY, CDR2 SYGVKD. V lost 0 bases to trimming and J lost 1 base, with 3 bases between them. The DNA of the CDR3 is TGTGCCATCAGTGAGTCCGGGAACACCGGGGAGCTGTTTTTT. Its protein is CAISESGNTGELFF.

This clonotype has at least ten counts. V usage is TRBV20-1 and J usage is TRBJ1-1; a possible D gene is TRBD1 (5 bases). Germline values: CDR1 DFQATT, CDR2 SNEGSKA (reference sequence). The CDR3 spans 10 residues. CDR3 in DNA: TGCAGGACGGGGCGTACTGAAGCTTTCTTT. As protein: CRTGRTEAFF.

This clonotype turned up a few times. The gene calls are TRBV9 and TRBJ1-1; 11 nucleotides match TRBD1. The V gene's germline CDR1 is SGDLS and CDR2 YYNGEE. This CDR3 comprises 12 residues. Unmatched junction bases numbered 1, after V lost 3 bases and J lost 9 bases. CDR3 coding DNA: TGTGCCAGCAGCGGGACAGGGGGCAAAGCTTTCTTT. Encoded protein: CASSGTGGKAFF.